Below, 25 T cell receptor beta chains from the same sample are listed, as sequenced in a study of Tregs in tolerant kidney transplant recipients (dated by TCRdb to the late 2010s). Receptor libraries were prepared by the immunoSEQ multiplex PCR assay. TCRdb took this table from immuneACCESS and kept in-frame rearrangements with V and J called. Such tables lack part of the clones; where checked against another copy, unresolved V genes explain under half of the gap, and the rest is unexplained. This sample holds about 110,000 clones; nearly 90% were observed only once. About 0.31% of the sample is in the top ten clones. What this sample's time point label stands for: blood sample drawn before combined kidney and bone marrow transplant. The sequenced sample was CD4+ T cells from blood, obtained before the transplant. The receptors were gathered from a human donor who received a combined kidney and bone marrow transplant.

This chain joins TRBV6-4 and TRBJ2-2; 8 bases map to TRBD2. The germline gives CDR1 MRHNA, CDR2 SNTAGT. The CDR3 extends over 16 amino acids. The V and J ends lost 2 bases and 4 bases, in that order; junction bases with no gene match: 6. The CDR3 sequence is CASSDGAGAITGELFF. The DNA for the CDR3 is TGTGCCAGCAGTGACGGAGCGGGGGCAATCACCGGGGAGCTGTTTTTT.

The V gene is TRBV5-6, the J gene TRBJ2-3; 8 nucleotides align to TRBD2. V dropped 2 bases and J dropped 3; count of bases not matched to a gene: 5. Germline V gene sequence: CDR1 SGHDT, CDR2 YYEEEE. The CDR3 covers 15 residues. CDR3 amino acids: CASSLPGLGTDTQYF. CDR3 sequence (DNA): TGTGCCAGCAGCTTACCGGGACTAGGAACAGATACGCAGTATTTT.

A word on this clone: Other DNA sequences in the same sample also yield this CDR3. The V and J genes are TRBV7-9 and TRBJ1-2; TRBD1 is a possible D gene (6 bases). V shed 3 bases and J shed 0 bases, with 8 bases lying between them. This CDR3 contains 14 residues. From germline, CDR1 is SEHNR and CDR2 FQNEAQ (reference sequence). This CDR3 reads CASSLAGANYGYTF. The CDR3 DNA reads TGTGCCAGCAGCTTGGCAGGGGCTAACTATGGCTACACCTTC.

J is TRBJ2-5 and V is TRBV28, with unresolved D. V lost 3 bases, J lost 5 bases, and 10 bases lay in between. CDR3 length: 13 amino acids. Germline lookup yields CDR1 MDHEN and CDR2 SYDVKM. CDR3 DNA sequence: TGTGCCAGCAGTTTCCCAGTCGGGGAGACCCAGTACTTC. Translated: CASSFPVGETQYF.

The chain has TRBV5-6 and TRBJ2-3; unclear D gene. Per the germline V gene, CDR1 is SGHDT and CDR2 is YYEEEE. Trimming shortened V by 9 bases and J by 1 base, and 12 bases separated the two germline ends. CDR3 length equals 13 residues. CDR3 amino acids: CATFTGGTDTQYF. In nucleotides, the CDR3 is TGTGCCACCTTCACCGGTGGCACAGATACGCAGTATTTT.

This sequence joins TRBV2 and TRBJ2-7, with 13 bases lining up with TRBD2. Trimming removed 1 base from V and 10 bases from J; junction bases left unmatched: 10. Germline loops: CDR1 SNHLY, CDR2 FYNNEI. This CDR3 comprises 16 residues. The CDR3 DNA reads as TGTGCCAGCAGTGAAGAAGTGGGACTAGCGGGATCGGAACAGTACTTC. Amino acid sequence: CASSEEVGLAGSEQYF. The full variable domain, with the rest looked up from reference TRBV2 and TRBJ2-7, is EPEVTQTPSHQVTQMGQEVILRCVPISNHLYFYWYRQILGQKVEFLVSFYNNEISEKSEIFDDQFSVERPDGSNFTLKIRSTKLEDSAMYFCASSEEVGLAGSEQYFGPGTRLTVT.

The gene calls are TRBV10-2 and TRBJ1-2; D is ambiguous. The V gene's germline CDR1 is WSHSY and CDR2 SAAADI. The CDR3 is 14 amino acids. Trimming stripped 3 bases from V and 10 bases from J, with 18 bases between. This CDR3 reads CASSDVQNLIDYTF. DNA of the CDR3: TGCGCCAGCAGTGATGTGCAGAACCTCATTGACTACACCTTC.

In regard to this clone: The same CDR3 arises from other DNA sequences in this sample as well. V is TRBV5-1 and J is TRBJ2-2; 8 nucleotides agree with TRBD1. Losses at the gene ends were 4 bases for V and 2 bases for J; bases not matched to a gene: 7. CDR1 and CDR2 from the germline V gene are SGHRS and YFSETQ. The CDR3 is 16 amino acids. CDR3 sequence reads: CASSQNGQGNTGELFF. The CDR3 DNA reads TGCGCCAGCAGCCAGAACGGACAGGGTAACACCGGGGAGCTGTTTTTT.

This rearrangement joins TRBV30 to TRBJ1-2; tentative D call: TRBD1 (5 bases). Per germline, CDR1 GTSNPN and CDR2 SVGIG (reference sequence). The CDR3 covers 11 residues. V lost 4 bases, J lost 6 bases, and 9 bases lay in between. CDR3 protein: CAWTWGDGYTF. The CDR3 bases are TGTGCCTGGACCTGGGGGGATGGCTACACCTTC.

The J gene is TRBJ1-2, the V gene TRBV7-9; 7 nucleotides agree with TRBD1. Germline CDR1 is SEHNR and CDR2 is FQNEAQ (reference sequence). Germline trimming cut 0 bases from V and 5 bases from J; bases unmatched to any gene: 9. There are 16 residues in the CDR3. The CDR3 region is CASSLAQLTGSYGYTF. CDR3 DNA: TGTGCCAGCAGCTTAGCGCAATTGACAGGGAGTTATGGCTACACCTTC.

As for this clone: The sample has other DNA sequences that encode this CDR3 too. V and J are TRBV4-1 and TRBJ1-4; 7 bases are shared with TRBD1. The V gene end was trimmed by 1 base and the J gene end by 0 bases; junction bases not matched to a gene: 5. CDR3 size: 17 residues. CDR1 is MGHRA and CDR2 is YSYEKL in the germline V gene. In DNA form, the CDR3 reads TGCGCCAGCAGCCAAGGAGCCAGGGGGTCAACTAATGAAAAACTGTTTTTT. It encodes CASSQGARGSTNEKLFF.

This clone appeared a few times. The V call is TRBV4-1, the J call TRBJ1-6; no clear D gene. CDR3 length: 16 residues. Trimming left V 3 bases short and J 7 bases short, with 16 bases between. Germline CDR1 reads MGHRA; CDR2 reads YSYEKL. For the CDR3, the DNA is TGCGCCAGCAGCCACATCTTGAGGGCCAGAAATTCACCCCTCCACTTT. This translates into CASSHILRARNSPLHF.

The chain links TRBV5-1 to TRBJ2-3; 9 bases match TRBD2. Unmatched junction bases numbered 4, after V lost 4 bases and J lost 4 bases. This CDR3 region has 14 residues. Germline V gene sequence: CDR1 SGHRS, CDR2 YFSETQ. CDR3 DNA: TGCGCCAGCAGCCACGGGACTAGCCCAGATACGCAGTATTTT. Translating it yields CASSHGTSPDTQYF.

The chain has TRBV10-3 and TRBJ1-6; D is perhaps TRBD1 (5 bases). Germline values: CDR1 ENHRY, CDR2 SYGVKD. Trimming shortened V by 10 bases and J by 7 bases, and 17 bases separated the two germline ends. This CDR3 is built from 14 residues. As DNA, the CDR3 is TGTGCCACTACGCTGGGGGGAGTGAATTCACCCCTCCACTTT. Protein product: CATTLGGVNSPLHF.

This clone has just a few counts. In nucleotides, the CDR3 is TGCGCCAGCAGTCATGTACGACTGACACCCGGACTTAGCACAGATACGCAGTATTTT. This encodes CASSHVRLTPGLSTDTQYF. The J gene is TRBJ2-3, the V gene TRBV23-1, with D possibly being TRBD2 (5 bases). TRBV23-1 is sorted into the ORF group, with uncertain function. Trimming removed 3 bases from V and 0 bases from J, with 22 bases in between. This CDR3 contains 19 residues.

The chain is built from TRBV4-3 and TRBJ1-5; 8 nucleotides align to TRBD1. Per the germline V gene, CDR1 is LGHNA and CDR2 is YSLEER. J gave up 6 bases and V 4 bases, and 5 bases lay outside the gene matches. CDR3 size: 14 residues. The CDR3 DNA is TGCGCCAGCAGCCTGACAGGGGTAGGTCAGCCCCAGCATTTT. Encoded protein: CASSLTGVGQPQHF.

The chain couples TRBV11-2 to TRBJ2-5; 11 bases line up with TRBD2. The CDR3 has 14 amino acids. Trimming took 3 bases from V and 9 from J; bases not matched to a gene: 6. Germline CDR1 SGHAT, CDR2 FQNNGV. CDR3 loop: CASSFGLAGGSQYF. As DNA, the CDR3 is TGTGCCAGCAGCTTCGGGCTAGCGGGAGGATCCCAGTACTTC.

The rearrangement joins TRBV5-1 to TRBJ1-3, with D uncertain. Trimming cost V 2 bases and J 8 bases, with 5 bases left between them. Germline V gene sequence: CDR1 SGHRS, CDR2 YFSETQ. The CDR3 is 11 residues long. The CDR3 spells CASSFEDTIYF. The CDR3 bases are TGCGCCAGCAGCTTTGAGGACACCATATATTTT.

The V and J genes are TRBV11-3 and TRBJ2-1; weak D call: TRBD2 (5 bases). V lost 4 bases, J lost 6 bases, and 10 bases lay in between. The CDR3 consists of 13 residues. CDR1 and CDR2 (germline): SGHNT, YENEEA. CDR3 region: CASSSGVLNEQFF. CDR3 nucleotides: TGTGCCAGCAGCTCCGGGGTCCTCAATGAGCAGTTCTTC.

The chain has TRBV19 and TRBJ1-2; 8 positions agree with TRBD1. This CDR3 has 17 residues. CDR1 is LNHDA and CDR2 is SQIVND in the germline V gene (reference sequence). V was pared by 4 bases and J by 0 bases, with 10 bases of the junction left unmatched. The CDR3 loop reads CASSTLGQGSANYGYTF. CDR3 sequence (DNA): TGTGCCAGTAGTACCCTCGGACAGGGTTCGGCTAACTATGGCTACACCTTC.

The chain couples TRBV6-1 to TRBJ1-1; no clear D gene. The CDR3 runs to 14 residues. Germline CDR1 reads MNHNS; CDR2 reads SASEGT. V gave up 6 bases and J gave up 0 bases, with 11 bases separating them. The DNA of the CDR3 is TGTGCCAGCAGCACCCCCGCGGTGAACACTGAAGCTTTCTTT. Residues: CASSTPAVNTEAFF.

This clone has only a few counts. The chain couples TRBV19 to TRBJ2-3; TRBD1 matches at 11 bases. The CDR3 covers 15 residues. CDR1 LNHDA and CDR2 SQIVND come from the germline V gene (reference sequence). Trimming removed 5 bases from V and 0 bases from J; junction bases left unmatched: 1. The CDR3: CASSGQGASTDTQYF. Written as DNA, the CDR3 is TGTGCCAGTAGTGGACAGGGGGCTAGCACAGATACGCAGTATTTT. The variable domain in full, with the rest retrieved from reference TRBV19 and TRBJ2-3, is DGGITQSPKYLFRKEGQNVTLSCEQNLNHDAMYWYRQDPGQGLRLIYYSQIVNDFQKGDIAEGYSVSREKKESFPLTVTSAQKNPTAFYLCASSGQGASTDTQYFGPGTRLTVL.

The chain has TRBV12-5 and TRBJ2-3, with 7 nucleotides matching TRBD2. This CDR3 is 13 amino acids long. Looked up from germline, CDR1 is LGHNT and CDR2 is FRNRAP. V shed 6 bases and J 2 bases; nucleotides not matched to a gene: 2. The CDR3, as DNA: TGTGCTAGTGGACGGGGGGTCACAGATACGCAGTATTTT. The encoded protein is CASGRGVTDTQYF. Full variable domain (outside the CDR3, taken from reference TRBV12-5 and TRBJ2-3): DARVTQTPRHKVTEMGQEVTMRCQPILGHNTVFWYRQTMMQGLELLAYFRNRAPLDDSGMPKDRFSAEMPDATLATLKIQPSEPRDSAVYFCASGRGVTDTQYFGPGTRLTVL.

Turning to this clone: Other DNA sequences in this sample translate to the same CDR3. The rearrangement links TRBV18 to TRBJ1-1; D is ambiguous. Germline assignment: CDR1 KGHSH and CDR2 LQKENI. The CDR3 has 14 residues. V was shortened by 2 bases and J by 1 base, with 8 bases between the two germline ends. The CDR3 loop reads CASSPFTGNTEAFF. CDR3 in DNA: TGTGCCAGCTCACCATTTACGGGGAACACTGAAGCTTTCTTT.

The table lists this clone with a count of one. The chain uses TRBV13 and TRBJ1-6, with a weak D call TRBD1 (5 bases). This CDR3 comprises 15 residues. Trimming removed 0 bases from V and 7 bases from J, with 10 bases in between. Germline V lookup: CDR1 PRHDT, CDR2 FYEKMQ (reference sequence). In DNA, the CDR3 is TGTGCCAGCAGCTTAGGCGGGGGGAGAAATTCACCCCTCCACTTT. This translates into CASSLGGGRNSPLHF.